Below, 20 T cell receptor beta chains from the same sample are listed, as sequenced in a study of cytomegalovirus exposure and HLA in healthy donors. PCR used 60 Vbeta primers and 13 Jbeta primers. The method was immunoSEQ multiplex PCR; TCRdb's version includes in-frame clones alone and lacks a portion of them. The data show some 120,000 clones, over 60% seen once. What was sequenced was PBMCs. These receptors were collected from a young man in good health and CMV-seronegative.

The chain couples TRBV28 to TRBJ1-2; 8 positions match TRBD1. Trimming removed 3 bases from V and 4 bases from J; junction bases left unmatched: 10. This CDR3 is 16 amino acids long. Looked up from germline, CDR1 is MDHEN and CDR2 is SYDVKM. The CDR3, as DNA: TGTGCCAGCAGTTTCCTTACAGGGGGTAGTGGCTATGGCTACACCTTC. This gives the protein CASSFLTGGSGYGYTF.

This CDR3 reads CASTKTQYF. The CDR3 coding sequence is TGTGCCAGCACTAAGACCCAGTACTTC. V gene TRBV4-2 combines with J gene TRBJ2-5; D not certain. V lost 7 bases, J lost 6 bases, and 3 bases lay in between. Per germline, CDR1 LGHNA and CDR2 YNFKEQ. The CDR3 is 9 residues long.

This chain links TRBV9 with TRBJ2-3, with 10 bases matching TRBD2. V lost 4 bases, J lost 4 bases, and 6 bases stayed unmatched. CDR1 is SGDLS and CDR2 is YYNGEE in the germline V gene. The CDR3 loop spans 15 amino acids. The CDR3, as DNA: TGTGCCAGCAGCCCACAGCGGGAGGGAGCAGATACGCAGTATTTT. This encodes CASSPQREGADTQYF.

The J gene is TRBJ1-1, the V gene TRBV6-5; possibly TRBD1 for D (5 bases). This CDR3 comprises 15 residues. The ends were cut back, 2 bases at V and 7 bases at J, with 17 bases in the middle. Looked up from germline, CDR1 is MNHEY and CDR2 is SVGAGI. The CDR3 sequence: CASSYLSGGEGEAFF. In DNA form, the CDR3 reads TGTGCCAGCAGTTACCTTTCAGGAGGGGAGGGTGAAGCTTTCTTT.

The chain carries TRBV11-2 and TRBJ1-6; 7 bases are shared with TRBD1. There are 15 residues in the CDR3. Trimming at V came to 5 bases and at J to 7 bases, leaving 8 bases not matched to a gene. Germline-derived CDR1 and CDR2 are SGHAT and FQNNGV. The CDR3 coding sequence is TGTGCCAGCAGCCTAAAGGGACAGATAAATTCACCCCTCCACTTT. Amino acid sequence: CASSLKGQINSPLHF.

The V gene is TRBV6-6, the J gene TRBJ1-2; D perhaps matches TRBD1 (5 bases). V was trimmed by 8 bases and J by 5 bases, leaving 21 bases between them. Germline V CDR1 and CDR2: MNHNY, SVGAGI (reference sequence). This CDR3 is 15 amino acids long. DNA for the CDR3: TGTGCCAGCCGCTCCATCGTCAGGGATGCATATGGCTACACCTTC. Encoded protein: CASRSIVRDAYGYTF.

The chain carries TRBV2 and TRBJ2-1; 9 bases are shared with TRBD1. V shed 7 bases, J shed 1 base, and the junction held 14 bases outside the gene matches. CDR3 length: 18 residues. Per the germline V gene, CDR1 is SNHLY and CDR2 is FYNNEI. The DNA of the CDR3 is TGTGCCAGCAAGGGACAGGGCTTCTCCTTGGGATCCTACAATGAGCAGTTCTTC. It codes for CASKGQGFSLGSYNEQFF.

The chain recombines TRBV9 with TRBJ2-7; 9 bases map to TRBD2. This CDR3 region has 17 residues. CDR1 is SGDLS and CDR2 is YYNGEE in the germline V gene. Trimming took 4 bases from V and 0 from J; bases not matched to a gene: 11. In DNA form, the CDR3 reads TGTGCCAGCAGCCCTAGCGGGACGGCGCAGTTCTCCTACGAGCAGTACTTC. Residues: CASSPSGTAQFSYEQYF.

This chain joins TRBV19 and TRBJ1-3, with D possibly being TRBD1 (6 bases). The CDR3 is made up of 14 amino acids. The V end was cut by 11 bases, the J end by 0 bases, with 14 bases between. Germline CDR1 reads LNHDA; CDR2 reads SQIVND (reference sequence). For the CDR3, the DNA is TGTGCCTGCCGGGACACCTTCTCTGGAAACACCATATATTTT. This codes for CACRDTFSGNTIYF.

Comment on this clone: Different DNA sequences within this sample yield the same CDR3. The chain joins TRBV5-1 to TRBJ2-7; weak D call: TRBD1 (5 bases). CDR3 size: 15 residues. Per the germline V gene, CDR1 is SGHRS and CDR2 is YFSETQ. V was cut by 1 base and J by 6 bases, with 17 bases left in between. CDR3 loop: CASSLQAKGEGEQYV. CDR3 bases: TGCGCCAGCAGCTTGCAGGCAAAAGGGGAAGGCGAGCAGTACGTC.

This chain joins TRBV7-9 and TRBJ1-1; 7 bases are a match to TRBD1. This CDR3 region has 16 residues. J gave up 0 bases and V 5 bases, and 9 bases lay outside the gene matches. Germline CDR1 is SEHNR and CDR2 is FQNEAQ (reference sequence). The CDR3 bases are TGTGCCAGCAGCGACAACAGGGGCGGACTGAACACTGAAGCTTTCTTT. Translation: CASSDNRGGLNTEAFF.

This clone has more than one count but fewer than ten. Here the CDR3 reads CASSLIGQGGTEQYF. The CDR3 nucleotides are TGTGCCAGCAGCCTAATCGGGCAGGGGGGAACCGAGCAGTACTTC. The chain employs TRBV6-1 and TRBJ2-7, with D possibly TRBD1 on 7 matching bases. Looked up from germline, CDR1 is MNHNS and CDR2 is SASEGT. The CDR3 sequence is 15 residues long. Trimming took 6 bases from V and 6 from J, leaving 21 bases between them.

V and J are TRBV14 and TRBJ2-1; possible D gene TRBD2, 5 bases. Germline V gives CDR1 SGHDN, CDR2 FVKESK. The CDR3 spans 14 residues. V lost 1 base and J 9 bases, leaving 13 bases between the germline ends. CDR3 bases: TGTGCCAGCAGCCAAGTGCTAGCCAGCCGTGAGCAGTTCTTC. This codes for CASSQVLASREQFF.

This chain connects TRBV19 to TRBJ2-5, with TRBD2 identical over 8 bases. The CDR3 runs 15 residues. The V and J ends lost 5 bases and 5 bases, in that order; junction bases with no gene match: 10. CDR1 is LNHDA, CDR2 SQIVND, per germline (reference sequence). The CDR3 region has the DNA TGTGCCAGTAGTTTATGGGCAGCGGGAGATGAGACCCAGTACTTC. Protein sequence: CASSLWAAGDETQYF.

The V and J genes are TRBV7-2 and TRBJ2-4; D is uncertain. The germline V and J ends were trimmed by 5 bases and 0 bases, with 11 bases remaining between them. Per the germline V gene, CDR1 is SGHTA and CDR2 is FQGNSA. This CDR3 has 15 amino acids. The CDR3 here is CASSPNRLAKNIQYF. CDR3 sequence (DNA): TGTGCCAGCAGCCCCAACCGACTAGCCAAAAACATTCAGTACTTC.

The chain links TRBV10-2 to TRBJ2-7; 11 bases match TRBD2. The CDR3 has 14 residues. V trimming: 6 bases; J trimming: 4 bases; junction bases outside the gene matches: 5. Germline lookup yields CDR1 WSHSY and CDR2 SAAADI. CDR3 region: CASRDSGRGYEQYF. The DNA of the CDR3 is TGCGCCAGCAGAGATAGCGGGAGGGGTTACGAGCAGTACTTC.

This clone was recorded only once. This CDR3 is CAWSGERTGWTGELFF. In nucleotides, the CDR3 is TGTGCCTGGAGTGGGGAGCGGACAGGGTGGACCGGGGAGCTGTTTTTT. The chain couples TRBV30 to TRBJ2-2; 8 bases line up with TRBD1. Per germline, CDR1 GTSNPN and CDR2 SVGIG (reference sequence). The trim removed 1 base at V and 5 bases at J, leaving 9 bases unmatched. This CDR3 is 16 amino acids long.

The chain couples TRBV9 to TRBJ2-3; weak D call: TRBD2 (6 bases). The germline gives CDR1 SGDLS, CDR2 YYNGEE. CDR3 length equals 15 residues. Trimming stripped 2 bases from V and 1 base from J, with 11 bases between. DNA for the CDR3: TGTGCCAGCAGCGTGGGGCGGGGTGGCACAGATACGCAGTATTTT. This encodes CASSVGRGGTDTQYF.

This clone came up once. One junction end does not reproduce the germline sequence, and a read error may be involved. The same CDR3 can be traced to other DNA sequences in this sample. The gene calls are TRBV10-3 and TRBJ1-6, with D unclear. This CDR3 has 15 residues. Germline V gene sequence: CDR1 ENHRY, CDR2 SYGVKD. The CDR3 nucleotides are TGTGCCATCAGACCGGGAACAAAAGATAATTCCCCCCTCCACTTT. Translation: CAIRPGTKDNSPLHF.

The chain carries TRBV10-2 and TRBJ1-2; possible D gene TRBD1, 5 bases. Trimming removed 3 bases from V and 4 bases from J, with 12 bases in between. The germline gives CDR1 WSHSY, CDR2 SAAADI. The CDR3 contains 14 residues. DNA for the CDR3: TGCGCCAGCAGTGACGACAGATCCGTCTATGGCTACACCTTC. It yields the protein CASSDDRSVYGYTF.